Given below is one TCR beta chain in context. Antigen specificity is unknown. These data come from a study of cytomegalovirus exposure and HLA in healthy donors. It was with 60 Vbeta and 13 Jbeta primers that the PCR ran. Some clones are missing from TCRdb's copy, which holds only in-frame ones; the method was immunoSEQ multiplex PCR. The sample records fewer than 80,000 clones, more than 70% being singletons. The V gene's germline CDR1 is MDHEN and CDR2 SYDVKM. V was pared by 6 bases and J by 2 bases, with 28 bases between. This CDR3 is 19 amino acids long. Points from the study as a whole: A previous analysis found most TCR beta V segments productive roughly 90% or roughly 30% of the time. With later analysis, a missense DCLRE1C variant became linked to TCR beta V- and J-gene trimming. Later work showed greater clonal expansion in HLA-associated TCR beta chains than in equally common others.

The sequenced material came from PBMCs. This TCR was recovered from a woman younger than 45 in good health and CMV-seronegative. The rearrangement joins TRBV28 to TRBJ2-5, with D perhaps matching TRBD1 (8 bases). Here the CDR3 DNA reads TGTGCCAGCAGCCCCCTCTTGCGGCAGGGAGGGACAGGTCAAGAGACCCAGTACTTC. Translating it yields CASSPLLRQGGTGQETQYF.